The 19 T cell receptor beta chains presented below share a single source sample, sequenced in a study of blood T cell repertoires in COVID-19. Method: immunoSEQ multiplex PCR; TCRdb's copy keeps in-frame clones and lacks some. The sample has about 110,000 clones, 88% seen once; the top ten hold roughly 3.3%. Sequenced input: peripheral blood. The receptor source for this set is a woman in her fifties or sixties with acute or convalescent COVID-19.

The genes are TRBV5-1 and TRBJ2-7, with 7 bases identical to TRBD1. The CDR3 sequence is 12 residues long. Unmatched junction bases numbered 2, after V lost 3 bases and J lost 5 bases. The V gene's germline CDR1 is SGHRS and CDR2 YFSETQ. Here the CDR3 DNA reads TGCGCCAGCAGCTCGACAGGGCACGAGCAGTACTTC. Protein: CASSSTGHEQYF.

In DNA form, the CDR3 reads TGTGCCAGCAGTCCGGGAGCCCTAGTCAGCGACGAGCAGTACTTC. Protein: CASSPGALVSDEQYF. This sequence joins TRBV6-5 and TRBJ2-7; maybe TRBD2 (6 bases). Between the trimmed V and J ends, which lost 5 bases and 5 bases, there was a span of 19 bases. CDR1 is MNHEY and CDR2 is SVGAGI in the germline V gene. The CDR3 is made up of 15 amino acids.

The V gene is TRBV12-3 or TRBV12-4, the J gene TRBJ2-5; D gene uncertain. The length of the CDR3 is 11 residues. The ends were cut back, 3 bases at V and 4 bases at J, with 3 bases in the middle. This CDR3 reads CASSFLETQYF. Here the CDR3 DNA reads TGTGCCAGCAGTTTCTTAGAGACCCAGTACTTC.

The J gene is TRBJ1-5, the V gene TRBV15; a possible D gene is TRBD1 (6 bases). Trimming took 2 bases from V and 6 from J, leaving 17 bases between them. The CDR3 spans 16 residues. The V gene's germline CDR1 is LNHNV and CDR2 YYDKDF (reference sequence). CDR3 sequence (DNA): TGTGCCACCAGCAGAACCTACAGGGTTGAGGGTCAGCCCCAGCATTTT. Residues: CATSRTYRVEGQPQHF.

V usage is TRBV6-6 and J usage is TRBJ1-3; TRBD1 agrees at 10 bases. Germline CDR1 and CDR2: MNHNY and SVGAGI (reference sequence). CDR3 length: 15 amino acids. V lost 6 bases to trimming and J lost 4 bases; unmatched junction nucleotides: 6. The CDR3 spells CASRRGQGIGNTIYF. CDR3 bases: TGTGCCAGCAGAAGGGGACAGGGGATAGGAAACACCATATATTTT.

With respect to this clone: One end of the junction is discordant with germline, which a read error may explain. The CDR3 region has the DNA TGTGCCAGCAGCCAAGATTTGCGGCAGGGTGATCCCTACTTT. This encodes CASSQDLRQGDPYF. This sequence joins TRBV3-1 (or the pseudogene TRBV3-2) and TRBJ1-1, with D maybe TRBD1 (5 bases). Germline CDR1 is LGHDT and CDR2 is YNNKEL (reference sequence). The CDR3 is made up of 14 amino acids.

This clone was picked up a small number of times. V gene TRBV9 combines with J gene TRBJ2-3, with D maybe TRBD1 (6 bases). V shed 0 bases and J shed 0 bases, with 8 bases lying between them. The germline V gene has CDR1 SGDLS and CDR2 YYNGEE. The CDR3 sequence is 15 residues long. This CDR3 is CASSVAGHSTDTQYF. The DNA of the CDR3 is TGTGCCAGCAGCGTAGCGGGACATAGCACAGATACGCAGTATTTT.

The DNA of the CDR3 is TGTGCCAGCAGCTTAAGTGGTGGCAGCACAGATACGCAGTATTTT. Translating gives CASSLSGGSTDTQYF. This chain links TRBV13 with TRBJ2-3; D is unresolved. Germline V CDR1 and CDR2: PRHDT, FYEKMQ (reference sequence). Deletions cut 2 bases from V and 0 bases from J, with 9 bases between. The CDR3 is 15 residues long.

The count of this clone is one. The chain has TRBV4-2 and TRBJ2-2; D is undetermined. Trimming took off 0 bases at V and 13 bases at J, with 24 bases between the two ends. The length of the CDR3 is 17 residues. CDR1 is LGHNA, CDR2 YNFKEQ, per germline. CDR3 loop: CASSQDLRGAPRDGLFF. The CDR3 bases are TGTGCCAGCAGCCAAGATCTACGCGGCGCCCCCCGCGACGGGCTGTTTTTT.

V usage is TRBV27 and J usage is TRBJ1-6; 9 positions agree with TRBD1. Trimming at V came to 4 bases and at J to 7 bases, leaving 8 bases not matched to a gene. The CDR3 covers 16 residues. Germline V CDR1 and CDR2: MNHEY, SMNVEV (reference sequence). DNA for the CDR3: TGTGCCAGCAGTTATCAACAGGGGGCGCGGAATTCACCCCTCCACTTT. This sequence encodes CASSYQQGARNSPLHF.

For the CDR3, the DNA is TGTGCCAGCAGCCAGGCGGGGGAGGGACCGACGCCCCAGCATTTT. Its translation: CASSQAGEGPTPQHF. The chain has TRBV3-1 (or the pseudogene TRBV3-2) and TRBJ1-5, with D possibly TRBD1 on 5 matching bases. Germline V CDR1 and CDR2: LGHDT, YNNKEL (reference sequence). Deletions cut 3 bases from V and 9 bases from J, with 18 bases between. This CDR3 is built from 15 residues.

The J gene is TRBJ1-5, the V gene TRBV15; D is unclear. V was pared by 5 bases and J by 4 bases, with 9 bases between. The CDR3 consists of 13 residues. Germline values: CDR1 LNHNV, CDR2 YYDKDF (reference sequence). The CDR3 sequence: CATSALRNQPQHF. The CDR3 region has the DNA TGTGCCACCAGCGCTCTCCGGAATCAGCCCCAGCATTTT. Using reference TRBV15 and TRBJ1-5 for the parts outside the CDR3, the full variable domain is DAMVIQNPRYQVTQFGKPVTLSCSQTLNHNVMYWYQQKSSQAPKLLFHYYDKDFNNEADTPDNFQSRRPNTSFCFLDIRSPGLGDTAMYLCATSALRNQPQHFGDGTRLSIL.

V and J are TRBV18 and TRBJ2-7, with D possibly being TRBD2 (5 bases). Germline loops: CDR1 KGHSH, CDR2 LQKENI. The CDR3 has 15 residues. Trimming shortened V by 6 bases and J by 3 bases, and 18 bases separated the two germline ends. This CDR3 reads CASSLPGPGNYEQYF. CDR3 DNA: TGTGCCAGCTCGCTCCCCGGGCCGGGAAACTACGAGCAGTACTTC.

The chain couples TRBV28 to TRBJ2-7; the match to TRBD1 covers 10 bases. The CDR3 covers 19 residues. The J segment lost 4 bases and the V segment lost 4 bases, leaving 19 bases of the junction unmatched. CDR1 is MDHEN, CDR2 SYDVKM, per germline. CDR3 coding DNA: TGTGCCAGCAGTTCTTACGACGGGACAGGGGTGAGCGGTATTTACGAGCAGTACTTC. Its protein product is CASSSYDGTGVSGIYEQYF.

This clone was detected a few times. The rearrangement links TRBV20-1 to TRBJ2-7; a possible D gene is TRBD2 (5 bases). The CDR3 length is 11 residues. The germline V and J ends were trimmed by 6 bases and 1 base, with 7 bases remaining between them. Per germline, CDR1 DFQATT and CDR2 SNEGSKA (reference sequence). The chain's CDR3 is CSALGSYEQYF. DNA of the CDR3: TGCAGTGCACTAGGGTCCTACGAGCAGTACTTC.

The rearrangement joins TRBV6-1 to TRBJ1-4, with 9 bases lining up with TRBD1. Germline values: CDR1 MNHNS, CDR2 SASEGT. Trimming removed 3 bases from V and 8 bases from J; junction bases left unmatched: 10. This CDR3 has 16 residues. As DNA, the CDR3 is TGTGCCAGCAGTGATGTTGGGACAGGGCCTAGGGAAAAACTGTTTTTT. Encoded protein: CASSDVGTGPREKLFF.

This chain joins TRBV24-1 and TRBJ1-5; no reliable D call. Germline lookup yields CDR1 KGHDR and CDR2 SFDVKD. This CDR3 has 14 residues. V gave up 5 bases and J gave up 0 bases, with 7 bases separating them. The CDR3, as DNA: TGTGCCACCAGTGTCGGTTATAGCAATCAGCCCCAGCATTTT. Protein product: CATSVGYSNQPQHF.

The chain links TRBV3-1 (or the pseudogene TRBV3-2) to TRBJ2-1; TRBD2 matches 11 bases. The CDR3 covers 18 residues. V lost 3 bases, J lost 0 bases, and 7 bases stayed unmatched. Germline V gene lookup returns CDR1 LGHDT and CDR2 YNNKEL (reference sequence). CDR3 amino acids: CASSQWLAGGSSYNEQFF. The CDR3 DNA reads TGTGCCAGCAGCCAGTGGCTAGCGGGAGGTAGCTCCTACAATGAGCAGTTCTTC.

The CDR3 DNA is TGTGCCAGCAGCTTAGAGGGCGGGAGGGGCACAGATACGCAGTATTTT. It codes for CASSLEGGRGTDTQYF. The chain carries TRBV7-9 and TRBJ2-3; the match to TRBD2 covers 9 bases. Germline V gene lookup returns CDR1 SEHNR and CDR2 FQNEAQ (reference sequence). The V gene end was trimmed by 1 base and the J gene end by 1 base; junction bases not matched to a gene: 3. The CDR3 is made up of 16 amino acids.